The 29 T cell receptor beta chains listed next were all sequenced from one sample in a study of blood T cell repertoires in COVID-19. Using immunoSEQ multiplex PCR, the repertoire was profiled, and TCRdb retains in-frame clones only, with some absent. This sample has hundreds of thousands of clones, with roughly 80% found just once. Sequencing used peripheral blood. The receptors derive from a woman at least 80 years old with acute or convalescent COVID-19.

The rearrangement joins TRBV27 to TRBJ2-7; D is ambiguous. V lost 5 bases and J lost 3, with 17 bases in between. Germline CDR1 and CDR2: MNHEY and SMNVEV (reference sequence). The CDR3 is 15 residues long. CDR3 DNA: TGTGCCAGCAGTCCGCGATCGGGTCCATACTACGAGCAGTACTTC. It codes for CASSPRSGPYYEQYF.

This clone turned up a few times. The V call is TRBV7-2, the J call TRBJ1-1, with D possibly TRBD1 on 5 matching bases. V lost 3 bases to trimming and J lost 4 bases, with 9 bases between them. This CDR3 region has 13 residues. Germline loops: CDR1 SGHTA, CDR2 FQGNSA. CDR3 loop: CASSLAGFTEAFF. CDR3 DNA sequence: TGTGCCAGCAGCTTGGCAGGGTTCACTGAAGCTTTCTTT.

This clone appeared a single time. V and J are TRBV4-3 and TRBJ1-1, with D possibly TRBD1 on 5 matching bases. The germline V and J ends were trimmed by 4 bases and 5 bases, with 14 bases remaining between them. The CDR3 sequence is 14 residues long. Per germline, CDR1 LGHNA and CDR2 YSLEER. The CDR3 nucleotides are TGCGCCAGCAGCCCCTGGGGGGGTGGGACTGAAGCTTTCTTT. Encoded protein: CASSPWGGGTEAFF.

This chain links TRBV4-1 with TRBJ1-6, with 7 bases fitting TRBD1. The germline V gene has CDR1 MGHRA and CDR2 YSYEKL. Trimming removed 0 bases from V and 6 bases from J; junction bases left unmatched: 5. This CDR3 comprises 16 residues. The CDR3 nucleotides are TGCGCCAGCAGCCAAGACAACAGGGGAGGTAATTCACCCCTCCACTTT. This translates into CASSQDNRGGNSPLHF.

The chain couples TRBV10-3 to TRBJ1-5, with D perhaps matching TRBD1 (5 bases). Germline CDR1 and CDR2: ENHRY and SYGVKD. This CDR3 is 16 amino acids long. Trimming removed 2 bases from V and 4 bases from J, with 15 bases in between. The CDR3 bases are TGTGCCATCAGTGAGGGGCAGGGCTTGGGTAATCAGCCCCAGCATTTT. Residues: CAISEGQGLGNQPQHF.

CDR3 in amino acids: CASSAGIGFNQPQHF. Written as DNA, the CDR3 is TGTGCCAGCAGCGCGGGAATTGGATTCAATCAGCCCCAGCATTTT. V and J are TRBV9 and TRBJ1-5; the D is unclear. The CDR3 loop spans 15 amino acids. Germline lookup yields CDR1 SGDLS and CDR2 YYNGEE. V was trimmed by 3 bases and J by 3 bases, leaving 13 bases between them.

This chain links TRBV27 with TRBJ1-6; tentatively, D is TRBD1 (5 bases). The CDR3 length is 16 residues. V was shortened by 6 bases and J by 7 bases, with 19 bases between the two germline ends. Germline V gene data show CDR1 as MNHEY and CDR2 as SMNVEV (reference sequence). CDR3 sequence reads: CASSTLTGGGNSPLHF. The DNA for the CDR3 is TGTGCCAGCAGCACTCTGACGGGGGGGGGAAATTCACCCCTCCACTTT.

This chain joins TRBV6-5 and TRBJ1-1, with TRBD1 as a possible D gene (5 bases). Trimming removed 9 bases from V and 5 bases from J, with 19 bases in between. The CDR3 has 14 residues. Looked up from germline, CDR1 is MNHEY and CDR2 is SVGAGI. The CDR3 is CASRGTGEGTEAFF. CDR3 coding DNA: TGTGCCAGTCGGGGAACGGGGGAGGGAACTGAAGCTTTCTTT.

The gene calls are TRBV19 and TRBJ1-2, with D possibly TRBD1 on 6 matching bases. CDR1 LNHDA and CDR2 SQIVND come from the germline V gene (reference sequence). V lost 3 bases and J 4 bases, leaving 15 bases between the germline ends. This CDR3 has 15 amino acids. CDR3 amino acids: CASSIQGKLGYGYTF. The CDR3 nucleotides are TGTGCCAGTAGTATTCAGGGGAAGTTGGGCTATGGCTACACCTTC.

The CDR3 reads CASSQDQGYGYTF. The CDR3 DNA reads as TGCGCCAGCAGCCAAGATCAGGGGTATGGCTACACCTTC. The rearrangement links TRBV4-1 to TRBJ1-2; a possible D gene is TRBD1 (6 bases). V shed 0 bases and J shed 5 bases, with 7 bases lying between them. The CDR3 covers 13 residues. Germline V gives CDR1 MGHRA, CDR2 YSYEKL.

This clone was found a few times. The rearrangement links TRBV11-3 to TRBJ1-6; D gene uncertain. Germline V CDR1 and CDR2: SGHNT, YENEEA. The CDR3 has 18 amino acids. V lost 5 bases to trimming and J lost 0 bases, with 17 bases between them. The CDR3 DNA reads TGTGCCAGCAGCCGCCACGATGAGGAGGGCTCCTATAATTCACCCCTCCACTTT. It specifies CASSRHDEEGSYNSPLHF.

The V call is TRBV18, the J call TRBJ1-5, with 7 bases matching TRBD1. The germline gives CDR1 KGHSH, CDR2 LQKENI. The CDR3 loop spans 16 amino acids. The J segment lost 4 bases and the V segment lost 4 bases, leaving 10 bases of the junction unmatched. The CDR3: CASSQAGTERNQPQHF. In nucleotides, the CDR3 is TGTGCCAGCTCACAGGCCGGGACAGAGAGAAATCAGCCCCAGCATTTT.

In this sample, this clone turned up a few times. The chain uses TRBV11-2 and TRBJ2-7, with D perhaps matching TRBD1 (5 bases). Germline lookup yields CDR1 SGHAT and CDR2 FQNNGV. The germline V and J ends were trimmed by 1 base and 5 bases, with 12 bases remaining between them. The CDR3 spans 14 residues. In nucleotides, the CDR3 is TGTGCCAGCAGCTTAGGGGGCAGGGCTGACGAGCAGTACTTC. The encoded protein is CASSLGGRADEQYF.

The V and J genes are TRBV5-1 and TRBJ2-3, with D uncertain. Trimming left V 4 bases short and J 0 bases short, with 9 bases between. This CDR3 has 14 amino acids. Germline CDR1 and CDR2: SGHRS and YFSETQ. CDR3 nucleotide sequence: TGCGCCAGCAGCCTTACCACTAGCACAGATACGCAGTATTTT. Encoded protein: CASSLTTSTDTQYF.

The rearrangement uses TRBV15 and TRBJ2-6; D is undetermined. Germline-derived CDR1 and CDR2 are LNHNV and YYDKDF (reference sequence). This CDR3 region has 13 residues. The V gene lost 6 bases and the J gene lost 3 bases, with 6 bases spanning the gap. The CDR3 nucleotides are TGTGCCACCAGACAGAGTGGGGCCAACGTCCTGACTTTC. Its translation: CATRQSGANVLTF. Filled out from reference TRBV15 and TRBJ2-6, the complete variable domain reads DAMVIQNPRYQVTQFGKPVTLSCSQTLNHNVMYWYQQKSSQAPKLLFHYYDKDFNNEADTPDNFQSRRPNTSFCFLDIRSPGLGDTAMYLCATRQSGANVLTFGAGSRLTVL.

The chain carries TRBV19 and TRBJ1-3; 7 bases are a match to TRBD1. V was clipped by 4 bases and J by 3 bases; unmatched bases: 6. CDR1 and CDR2 from the germline V gene are LNHDA and SQIVND (reference sequence). The CDR3 is made up of 15 amino acids. Here the CDR3 reads CASSTTGEYGNTIYF. CDR3 bases: TGTGCCAGTAGTACAACAGGGGAGTATGGAAACACCATATATTTT.

Comment on this clone: At one end the junction does not follow the germline gene, possibly because of a read error. V usage is TRBV29-1 and J usage is TRBJ2-7, with D maybe TRBD2 (6 bases). The CDR3 consists of 13 residues. Germline lookup yields CDR1 SQVTM and CDR2 ANQGSEA. In DNA form, the CDR3 reads TGCAGCGTTGGCGGGACGGGCTCCTACAAGCAGTACTTC. Translating it yields CSVGGTGSYKQYF.

The V call is TRBV6-2 or TRBV6-3, the J call TRBJ1-2; 10 positions match TRBD1. The germline V gene has CDR1 MNHEY and CDR2 SVGEGT. Trimming took 5 bases from V and 5 from J; bases not matched to a gene: 5. The CDR3 is 14 residues long. DNA of the CDR3: TGTGCCAGCAGTGGGACAGGGGCATTATATGGCTACACCTTC. Protein product: CASSGTGALYGYTF.

The rearrangement links TRBV4-2 to TRBJ2-5; TRBD2 aligns across 13 bases. Unmatched junction bases numbered 2, after V lost 4 bases and J lost 0 bases. In germline, CDR1 is LGHNA, CDR2 YNFKEQ. This CDR3 spans 16 amino acids. The CDR3 region is CASSRGTSGDQETQYF. CDR3 sequence (DNA): TGTGCCAGCAGCCGCGGGACTAGCGGGGACCAAGAGACCCAGTACTTC.

V is TRBV19 and J is TRBJ1-1; 7 positions match TRBD1. In germline, CDR1 is LNHDA, CDR2 SQIVND (reference sequence). This CDR3 contains 16 residues. Unmatched junction bases numbered 10, after V lost 2 bases and J lost 4 bases. This chain's CDR3 is CASSIWQGGGGTEAFF. CDR3 nucleotides: TGTGCCAGTAGTATATGGCAGGGGGGCGGAGGCACTGAAGCTTTCTTT.

The chain links TRBV6-2 or TRBV6-3 to TRBJ1-5; 9 bases fit TRBD1. Germline loops: CDR1 MNHEY, CDR2 SVGEGT. The CDR3 loop spans 18 amino acids. J lost 0 bases, V lost 6 bases, and 12 bases had no gene match. CDR3 sequence reads: CASSPGTGTVYSNQPQHF. The CDR3 DNA reads TGTGCCAGCAGCCCCGGGACAGGGACGGTCTATAGCAATCAGCCCCAGCATTTT.

V gene TRBV21-1 combines with J gene TRBJ2-7; the D segment call TRBD1 is taken from the table without a DNA check. TRBV21-1 is a recognized pseudogene. This CDR3 contains 19 residues. The chain's CDR3 is CASSGHRMGSPLGALMEYF. The CDR3 region has the DNA TGTGCCAGCAGCGGTCACAGGATGGGCAGCCCTTTAGGAGCTCTAATGGAGTACTTC.

The chain links TRBV5-4 to TRBJ2-2; 8 bases map to TRBD2. V was pared by 2 bases and J by 3 bases, with 12 bases of the junction left unmatched. CDR3 length equals 18 residues. Germline V gives CDR1 SGHNT, CDR2 YYREEE (reference sequence). Here the CDR3 DNA reads TGTGCCAGCAGCTTCGGCCCTAGCGGGTTGGCAGACACCGGGGAGCTGTTTTTT. Protein product: CASSFGPSGLADTGELFF. Complete variable domain (other parts from reference TRBV5-4 and TRBJ2-2): ETGVTQSPTHLIKTRGQQVTLRCSSQSGHNTVSWYQQALGQGPQFIFQYYREEENGRGNFPPRFSGLQFPNYSSELNVNALELDDSALYLCASSFGPSGLADTGELFFGEGSRLTVL.

This sequence joins TRBV19 and TRBJ1-6; a possible D gene is TRBD1 (5 bases). The CDR3 sequence is 13 residues long. Trimming cost V 7 bases and J 7 bases, with 11 bases left between them. Per the germline V gene, CDR1 is LNHDA and CDR2 is SQIVND (reference sequence). This chain's CDR3 is CASTRGGNSPLHF. The DNA of the CDR3 is TGTGCCAGTACTAGGGGAGGCAATTCACCCCTCCACTTT.

This rearrangement joins TRBV19 to TRBJ2-2; D is perhaps TRBD1 (6 bases). Germline loops: CDR1 LNHDA, CDR2 SQIVND (reference sequence). V lost 7 bases, J lost 2 bases, and 11 bases lay in between. This CDR3 is 14 amino acids long. CDR3 in amino acids: CASTGTINTGELFF. For the CDR3, the DNA is TGTGCCAGTACCGGGACAATTAACACCGGGGAGCTGTTTTTT.

This clone is a singleton in its sample. The chain is built from TRBV6-5 and TRBJ2-1, with 7 bases matching TRBD2. The CDR3 runs to 13 residues. Germline V CDR1 and CDR2: MNHEY, SVGAGI. V was clipped by 5 bases and J by 5 bases; unmatched bases: 3. The CDR3 spells CASSPGLDNEQFF. CDR3 sequence (DNA): TGTGCCAGCAGTCCCGGACTAGACAATGAGCAGTTCTTC.

Turning to this clone: Sequence at one end of the junction differs from germline and may be a read error. The J gene is TRBJ2-5, the V gene TRBV7-7, with D possibly being TRBD2 (6 bases). Per germline, CDR1 SSHAT and CDR2 FNYEAQ (reference sequence). The CDR3 has 15 amino acids. Written as DNA, the CDR3 is TGTGCTAGCAGCTTAACGGGACTCCCACAAGAGACCCAGTACTTC. Protein sequence: CASSLTGLPQETQYF.

V is TRBV2 and J is TRBJ1-1; D possibly corresponds to TRBD1 (5 bases). The CDR3 extends over 14 amino acids. Germline CDR1 and CDR2: SNHLY and FYNNEI. Trimming pared 0 bases from V and 7 bases from J, leaving 12 bases between. The CDR3 nucleotides read TGTGCCAGCAGTGAAGCCAGGACAAACTTTGAAGCTTTCTTT. Translated: CASSEARTNFEAFF.

The chain has TRBV9 and TRBJ2-5; TRBD2 might be the D (6 bases). This CDR3 comprises 15 residues. The germline V gene has CDR1 SGDLS and CDR2 YYNGEE. Trimming took 0 bases from V and 1 from J, leaving 10 bases between them. Written as DNA, the CDR3 is TGTGCCAGCAGCGTAGGGGGGGACCCCCAAGAGACCCAGTACTTC. This sequence encodes CASSVGGDPQETQYF.